These 13 T cell receptor beta chains came from one sample sequenced in a study of blood T cell repertoires in COVID-19. Data came from immunoSEQ multiplex PCR; TCRdb stores just in-frame clones and leaves some out. The table records fewer than 200,000 clones, about 85% of them present only once. Sequences were obtained from peripheral blood. These receptors came from a man aged 60-69 years with active or convalescent COVID-19.

The V call is TRBV18, the J call TRBJ1-4, with 8 bases that match TRBD1. V was clipped by 1 base and J by 3 bases; unmatched bases: 4. This CDR3 is built from 16 residues. Germline lookup yields CDR1 KGHSH and CDR2 LQKENI. CDR3 in DNA: TGTGCCAGCTCACCACAAGGACAGGGTTCTAATGAAAAACTGTTTTTT. Its protein product is CASSPQGQGSNEKLFF.

V usage is TRBV6-6 and J usage is TRBJ2-1, with 7 bases matching TRBD2. CDR1 is MNHNY, CDR2 SVGAGI, per germline (reference sequence). The CDR3 length is 14 residues. V dropped 1 base and J dropped 8; count of bases not matched to a gene: 5. DNA of the CDR3: TGTGCCAGCAGTTACTTTAGGGAGGGCTATGAGCAGTTCTTC. Translating it yields CASSYFREGYEQFF.

The V and J genes are TRBV2 and TRBJ2-3; 9 positions match TRBD1. The trim removed 4 bases at V and 5 bases at J, leaving 4 bases unmatched. This CDR3 is built from 14 residues. Germline V gene lookup returns CDR1 SNHLY and CDR2 FYNNEI. As DNA, the CDR3 is TGTGCCAGCAGTGGGGACAGGGCAAAAGATACGCAGTATTTT. It specifies CASSGDRAKDTQYF.

The J gene is TRBJ1-5, the V gene TRBV18; a possible D gene is TRBD1 (5 bases). Germline lookup yields CDR1 KGHSH and CDR2 LQKENI. The CDR3 runs to 13 residues. Trimming shortened V by 5 bases and J by 4 bases, and 9 bases separated the two germline ends. CDR3 amino acids: CASSYDRNQPQHF. Here the CDR3 DNA reads TGTGCCAGCTCATACGACAGAAATCAGCCCCAGCATTTT.

V gene TRBV25-1 combines with J gene TRBJ1-2, with D unresolved. The V end lost 3 bases, the J end lost 4 bases, and 12 bases lay between the germline ends. This CDR3 spans 14 amino acids. Germline V CDR1 and CDR2: MGHDK, SYGVNS. The CDR3, as DNA: TGTGCCAGCAGTGATTTTGCAGGCTCCTATGGCTACACCTTC. Protein product: CASSDFAGSYGYTF.

The rearrangement joins TRBV5-1 to TRBJ2-3; D might be TRBD1 (6 bases). The CDR3 length is 15 residues. V was pared by 2 bases and J by 2 bases, with 12 bases between. CDR1 and CDR2 from the germline V gene are SGHRS and YFSETQ. Here the CDR3 DNA reads TGCGCCAGCAGCTTTGGCAGGGGTGACACAGATACGCAGTATTTT. Amino acids: CASSFGRGDTDTQYF.

The chain combines TRBV2 with TRBJ1-6; D perhaps matches TRBD1 (5 bases). V was pared by 7 bases and J by 5 bases, with 9 bases between. The CDR3 has 13 amino acids. Per germline, CDR1 SNHLY and CDR2 FYNNEI. The CDR3 reads CASKQDNNSPLHF. CDR3 bases: TGTGCCAGCAAACAGGATAATAATTCACCCCTCCACTTT. Full variable domain (missing parts from reference TRBV2 and TRBJ1-6): EPEVTQTPSHQVTQMGQEVILRCVPISNHLYFYWYRQILGQKVEFLVSFYNNEISEKSEIFDDQFSVERPDGSNFTLKIRSTKLEDSAMYFCASKQDNNSPLHFGNGTRLTVT.

The chain employs TRBV19 and TRBJ1-1; 11 bases are a match to TRBD1. V shed 5 bases and J 4 bases; nucleotides not matched to a gene: 6. This CDR3 is built from 15 residues. Germline V lookup: CDR1 LNHDA, CDR2 SQIVND (reference sequence). The CDR3 DNA is TGTGCCAGTAGTGTTGGGGGGACAGGGGGCACTGAAGCTTTCTTT. This gives the protein CASSVGGTGGTEAFF.

The chain recombines TRBV6-1 with TRBJ1-5; 8 bases match TRBD1. The ends lost 1 base at V and 6 bases at J; junction bases unmatched: 5. The CDR3 length is 15 residues. The germline gives CDR1 MNHNS, CDR2 SASEGT. The DNA for the CDR3 is TGTGCCAGCAGTGAAGGCCGGACAGGGAGTCAGCCCCAGCATTTT. Translated: CASSEGRTGSQPQHF.

CDR3 protein: CSVGRLAGDTDTQYF. The CDR3 DNA is TGCAGCGTTGGGCGACTAGCGGGGGACACAGATACGCAGTATTTT. V usage is TRBV29-1 and J usage is TRBJ2-3; 12 bases fit TRBD2. The junction had 4 bases not matched to a gene; V was cut back by 4 bases and J by 2 bases. This CDR3 is 15 amino acids long. Germline V CDR1 and CDR2: SQVTM, ANQGSEA.

The chain combines TRBV3-1 (or the pseudogene TRBV3-2) with TRBJ1-1, with 12 nucleotides matching TRBD1. Germline V gene sequence: CDR1 LGHDT, CDR2 YNNKEL (reference sequence). The CDR3 loop spans 16 amino acids. Trimming cost V 5 bases and J 1 base; bases outside gene matches: 5. The CDR3 is CASSNRDRGPNTEAFF. The CDR3 DNA sequence: TGTGCCAGCAGCAACCGGGACAGGGGGCCGAACACTGAAGCTTTCTTT.

DNA of the CDR3: TGTGCCATCGGGACTAGCGGTGGGGATACGCAGTATTTT. It translates to CAIGTSGGDTQYF. The rearrangement joins TRBV10-3 to TRBJ2-3; 11 positions match TRBD2. Per the germline V gene, CDR1 is ENHRY and CDR2 is SYGVKD. The CDR3 loop spans 13 amino acids. Trimming cost V 8 bases and J 6 bases; bases outside gene matches: 4.

The chain is built from TRBV5-4 and TRBJ1-2; D perhaps matches TRBD1 (6 bases). This CDR3 spans 17 amino acids. CDR1 SGHNT and CDR2 YYREEE come from the germline V gene (reference sequence). V was cut by 3 bases and J by 2 bases, with 20 bases left in between. The CDR3, as DNA: TGTGCCAGCAGCTCAAACCTGGGGGGGGCAGGGAACTATGGCTACACCTTC. Protein product: CASSSNLGGAGNYGYTF.